The next 3 T cell receptor beta chains were all read from a single sample in a study of chemoradiotherapy in HPV16-positive cancers. The data were produced by immunoSEQ multiplex PCR, yet TCRdb's version contains in-frame clones alone and is incomplete. This sample has about 11,000 clones, with roughly 70% found just once. Sampling was performed from a patient who underwent chemoradiotherapy. These receptor sequences come from a human donor with HPV-associated anogenital cancer.

This chain links TRBV25-1 with TRBJ1-1; TRBD1 matches at 11 bases. Losses at the gene ends were 6 bases for V and 2 bases for J; bases not matched to a gene: 8. CDR3 length: 16 residues. Germline CDR1 MGHDK, CDR2 SYGVNS. CDR3 region: CASRTGTGGENTEAFF. The DNA of the CDR3 is TGTGCCAGCAGGACCGGGACAGGGGGTGAAAACACTGAAGCTTTCTTT.

The chain links TRBV29-1 to TRBJ1-1; tentatively, D is TRBD1 (5 bases). Germline CDR1 SQVTM, CDR2 ANQGSEA. This CDR3 is 13 amino acids long. With 8 bases removed from V and 4 bases from J, the gap between germline ends came to 17 bases. Written as DNA, the CDR3 is TGCAGCTCCAAGGAGGCGGGGGGCACTGAAGCTTTCTTT. Its translation: CSSKEAGGTEAFF.

The rearrangement joins TRBV5-4 to TRBJ2-1; TRBD1 aligns across 9 bases. V lost 2 bases and J lost 6; bases outside the gene matches: 6. The CDR3 length is 15 residues. The germline V gene has CDR1 SGHNT and CDR2 YYREEE (reference sequence). The CDR3 sequence: CASSFGGQGINEQFF. CDR3 sequence (DNA): TGTGCCAGCAGCTTCGGAGGACAGGGGATCAATGAGCAGTTCTTC.